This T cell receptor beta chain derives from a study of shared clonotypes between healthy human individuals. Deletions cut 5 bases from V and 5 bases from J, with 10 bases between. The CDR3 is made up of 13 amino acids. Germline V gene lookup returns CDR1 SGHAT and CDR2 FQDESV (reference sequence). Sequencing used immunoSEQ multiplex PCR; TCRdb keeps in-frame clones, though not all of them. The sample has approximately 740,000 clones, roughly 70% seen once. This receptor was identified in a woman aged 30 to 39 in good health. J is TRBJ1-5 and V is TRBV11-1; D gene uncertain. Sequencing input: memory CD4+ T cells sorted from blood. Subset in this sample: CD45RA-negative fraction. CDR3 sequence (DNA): TGTGCCAGCAGCGTAGACCGTGATCAGCCCCAGCATTTT. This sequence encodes CASSVDRDQPQHF. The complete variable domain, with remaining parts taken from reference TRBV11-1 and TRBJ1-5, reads EAEVAQSPRYKITEKSQAVAFWCDPISGHATLYWYRQILGQGPELLVQFQDESVVDDSQLPKDRFSAERLKGVDSTLKIQPAELGDSAMYLCASSVDRDQPQHFGDGTRLSIL.